This T cell receptor beta chain was sequenced during a study of cytomegalovirus exposure and HLA in healthy donors. This CDR3 spans 15 amino acids. Germline V gene lookup returns CDR1 SGDLS and CDR2 YYNGEE. The ends were cut back, 0 bases at V and 8 bases at J, with 17 bases in the middle. Use of 60 Vbeta and 13 Jbeta primers characterized the PCR. Assay used: immunoSEQ multiplex PCR; TCRdb lists only in-frame clones, some missing. The repertoire holds over 200,000 clones, with about 80% as singletons. The chain joins TRBV9 to TRBJ1-2; no firm D call. The sequenced material came from PBMCs. This TCR came from a woman in her thirties or forties in good health and CMV-seronegative. CDR3 in DNA: TGTGCCAGCAGCGTAGTCCCAGAGCCGGCGGGGGGCTACACCTTC. Encoded protein: CASSVVPEPAGGYTF.